In this sample, the clone carrying this TCR beta chain turned up a few times. Alongside a J-beta primer mix, a sample-barcoded 5' primer served in a second PCR lasting about 7 to 12 cycles. TCRdb called the 5' RACE reads again in MiXCR, with one record for every CDR3 protein. In the table there are nearly 800,000 distinct CDR3 sequences, more than 20% of which are singletons. These data come from a study of blood T cells in healthy people across ages. Separately, the same data were catalogued under a study of T cells of mothers and their children. Per that paper: Per mother, over 8 million TCR beta CDR3 reads were obtained; per child, approximately 3 million. Similar thymic selection effects on TCR recombination output appear in pairs, both related and unrelated.

Specimen: blood. The TCR comes from a boy aged 5-17 years in good health.

CDR3 bases: TGTGCCAGCAGAATTGGTGGACTAGCTCGCACAGATACGCAGTATTTT. This sequence encodes CASRIGGLARTDTQYF. V gene TRBV12-3 or TRBV12-4 combines with J gene TRBJ2-3, with 8 bases identical to TRBD2. Unmatched junction bases numbered 9, after V lost 6 bases and J lost 1 base. The length of the CDR3 is 16 residues.